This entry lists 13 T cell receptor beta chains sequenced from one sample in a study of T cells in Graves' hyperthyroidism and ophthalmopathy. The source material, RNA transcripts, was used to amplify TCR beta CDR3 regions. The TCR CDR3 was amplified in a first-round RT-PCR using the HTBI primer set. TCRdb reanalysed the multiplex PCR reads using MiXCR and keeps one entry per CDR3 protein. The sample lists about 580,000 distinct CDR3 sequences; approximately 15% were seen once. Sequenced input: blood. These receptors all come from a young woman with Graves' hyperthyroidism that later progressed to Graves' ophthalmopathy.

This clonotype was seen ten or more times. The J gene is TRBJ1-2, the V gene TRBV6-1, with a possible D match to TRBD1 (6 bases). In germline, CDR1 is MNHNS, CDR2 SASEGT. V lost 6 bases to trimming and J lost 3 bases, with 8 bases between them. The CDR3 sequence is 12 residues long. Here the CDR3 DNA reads TGTGCCAGCAGCTGGACAGACTATGGCTACACCTTC. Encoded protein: CASSWTDYGYTF.

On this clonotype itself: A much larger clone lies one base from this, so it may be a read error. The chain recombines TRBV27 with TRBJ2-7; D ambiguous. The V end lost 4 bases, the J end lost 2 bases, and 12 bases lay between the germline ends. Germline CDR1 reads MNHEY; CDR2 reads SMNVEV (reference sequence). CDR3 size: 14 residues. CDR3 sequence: CASSSGPLPYEQYF. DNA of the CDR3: TGTGCCAGCAGTTCCGGACCCCTCCCCTACGAGCAGTACTTC.

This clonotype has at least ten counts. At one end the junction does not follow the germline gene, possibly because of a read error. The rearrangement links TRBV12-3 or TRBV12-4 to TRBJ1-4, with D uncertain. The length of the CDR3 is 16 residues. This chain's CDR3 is CASSLGAASTNENLFF. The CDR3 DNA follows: TGTGCCAGCAGTTTAGGGGCAGCCTCAACTAATGAAAACCTGTTTTTT.

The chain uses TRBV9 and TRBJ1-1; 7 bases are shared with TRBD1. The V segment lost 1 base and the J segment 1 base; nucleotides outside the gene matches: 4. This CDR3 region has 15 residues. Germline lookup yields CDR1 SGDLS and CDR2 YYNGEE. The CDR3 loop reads CASSVYRGKNTEAFF. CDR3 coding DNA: TGTGCCAGCAGCGTATACAGGGGCAAGAACACTGAAGCTTTCTTT.

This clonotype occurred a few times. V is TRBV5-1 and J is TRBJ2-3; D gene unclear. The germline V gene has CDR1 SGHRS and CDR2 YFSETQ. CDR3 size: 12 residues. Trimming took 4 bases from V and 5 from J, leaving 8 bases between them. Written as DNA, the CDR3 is TGCGCCAGCAGCACTCCCATAGATACGCAGTATTTT. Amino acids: CASSTPIDTQYF.

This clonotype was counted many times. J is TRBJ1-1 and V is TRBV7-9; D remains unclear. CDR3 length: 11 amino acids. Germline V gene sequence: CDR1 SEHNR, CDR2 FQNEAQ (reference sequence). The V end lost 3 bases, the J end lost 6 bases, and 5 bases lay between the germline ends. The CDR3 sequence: CASSFRAEAFF. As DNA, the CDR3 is TGTGCCAGCAGCTTCCGGGCTGAAGCTTTCTTT.

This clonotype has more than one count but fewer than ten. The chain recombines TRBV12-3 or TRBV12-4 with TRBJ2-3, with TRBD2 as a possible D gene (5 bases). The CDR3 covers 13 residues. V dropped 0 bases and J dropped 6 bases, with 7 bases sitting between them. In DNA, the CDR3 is TGTGCCAGCAGTTTAGCTAGGGAGGATACGCAGTATTTT. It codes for CASSLAREDTQYF.

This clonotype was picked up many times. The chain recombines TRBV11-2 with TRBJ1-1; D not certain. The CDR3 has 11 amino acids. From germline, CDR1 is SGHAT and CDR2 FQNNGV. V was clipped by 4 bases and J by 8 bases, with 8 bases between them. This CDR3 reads CASSSEGEAFF. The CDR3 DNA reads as TGTGCCAGCAGCTCCGAAGGGGAAGCTTTCTTT.

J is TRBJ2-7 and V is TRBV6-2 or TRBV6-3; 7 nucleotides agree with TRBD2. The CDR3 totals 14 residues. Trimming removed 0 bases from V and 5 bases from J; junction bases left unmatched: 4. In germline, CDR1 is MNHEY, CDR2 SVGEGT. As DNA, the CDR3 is TGTGCCAGCAGTTACTCGAGGCGGGAGAACGAGCAGTACTTC. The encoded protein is CASSYSRRENEQYF.

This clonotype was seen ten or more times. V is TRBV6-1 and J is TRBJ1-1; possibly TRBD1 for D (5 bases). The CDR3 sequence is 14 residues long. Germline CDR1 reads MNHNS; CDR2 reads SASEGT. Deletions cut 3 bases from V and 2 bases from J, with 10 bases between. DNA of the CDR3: TGTGCCAGCAGTGACCTGGACATCAACACTGAAGCTTTCTTT. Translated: CASSDLDINTEAFF.

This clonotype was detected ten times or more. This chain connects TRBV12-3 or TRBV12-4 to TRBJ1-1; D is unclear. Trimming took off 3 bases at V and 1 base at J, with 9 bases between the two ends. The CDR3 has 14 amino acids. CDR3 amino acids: CASSLRLTNTEAFF. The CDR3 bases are TGTGCCAGCAGTTTGAGACTTACGAACACTGAAGCTTTCTTT.

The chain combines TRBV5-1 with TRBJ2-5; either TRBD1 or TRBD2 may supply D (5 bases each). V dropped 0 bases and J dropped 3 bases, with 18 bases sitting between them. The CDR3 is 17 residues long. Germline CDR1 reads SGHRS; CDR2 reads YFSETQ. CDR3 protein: CASSLVPGPKGKETQYF. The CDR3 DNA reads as TGCGCCAGCAGCTTGGTTCCGGGACCCAAGGGCAAAGAGACCCAGTACTTC.

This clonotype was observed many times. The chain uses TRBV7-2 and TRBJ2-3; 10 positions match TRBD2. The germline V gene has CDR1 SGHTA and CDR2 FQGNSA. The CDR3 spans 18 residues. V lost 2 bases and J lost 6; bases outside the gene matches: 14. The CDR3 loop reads CASSLNQGTSVIGDTQYF. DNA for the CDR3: TGTGCCAGCAGCTTAAATCAAGGGACTAGCGTAATCGGGGATACGCAGTATTTT.